The 20 T cell receptor beta chains below all came from one sample that was sequenced in a study of T-cell reconstitution after alpha-beta-depleted transplantation in children. Unique molecular identifiers were used to barcode this TCRbeta library. TCRdb re-derived calls from the PCR reads in MiXCR, one entry per CDR3 protein. The sample shows around 680,000 distinct CDR3 sequences, over 15% of them seen only once. Source: PBMCs from the stem cell graft donor, taken from the stem cell graft. The receptors were gathered from a human donor who donated a stem cell graft to a child with acute myeloid leukemia.

This chain uses TRBV12-3 or TRBV12-4 with TRBJ2-7; D is ambiguous. CDR3 length equals 11 residues. Trimming stripped 2 bases from V and 6 bases from J, with 5 bases between. The CDR3, as DNA: TGTGCCAGCAGTTTACTCTCCGAGCAGTACTTC. Translated: CASSLLSEQYF.

The chain recombines TRBV7-2 with TRBJ2-5; D may be TRBD1 or TRBD2 (6 bases each). V lost 5 bases, J lost 5 bases, and 15 bases lay in between. The CDR3 is 14 residues long. CDR1 is SGHTA, CDR2 FQGNSA, per germline. CDR3 residues: CASSVQGGSETQYF. The DNA for the CDR3 is TGTGCCAGCAGCGTTCAAGGGGGGTCGGAGACCCAGTACTTC.

V and J are TRBV23-1 and TRBJ2-7; D not resolved. TRBV23-1 qualifies as an ORF whose function is uncertain. This CDR3 is built from 16 residues. V was cut by 7 bases and J by 3 bases, with 22 bases left in between. The chain's CDR3 is CASTKTGLQTDYEQYV. The CDR3 DNA reads TGCGCCAGCACCAAAACGGGCCTACAAACTGACTACGAGCAGTACGTC.

This clonotype was recorded many times. The J gene is TRBJ2-7, the V gene TRBV29-1; perhaps TRBD1 as D (5 bases). V lost 4 bases and J lost 3, with 13 bases in between. The CDR3 contains 13 residues. Germline assignment: CDR1 SQVTM and CDR2 ANQGSEA. In DNA, the CDR3 is TGCAGCGTTGCCTCCAGGGATCTCTACGAGCAGTACTTC. It translates to CSVASRDLYEQYF.

This clonotype was observed a handful of times. V gene TRBV12-3 or TRBV12-4 combines with J gene TRBJ1-3; the D is unclear. The CDR3 sequence is 12 residues long. The V and J ends lost 2 bases and 4 bases respectively, with 3 bases between them. In DNA, the CDR3 is TGTGCCAGCAGTTTATTGGGAAACACCATATATTTT. Translating gives CASSLLGNTIYF.

Many counts were recorded for this clonotype. The chain links TRBV20-1 to TRBJ1-1; D not resolved. The V gene lost 4 bases and the J gene lost 0 bases, with 12 bases spanning the gap. The CDR3 length is 14 residues. CDR1 and CDR2 (germline): DFQATT, SNEGSKA (reference sequence). CDR3 bases: TGCAGTGCTACCTCGTCGATAATGAACACTGAAGCTTTCTTT. As protein: CSATSSIMNTEAFF.

This clonotype has only a few counts. The CDR3 DNA follows: TGCGCCAGCAGTGAAGGGTCCCTAGGCAAAGTAGAGTACGTC. It specifies CASSEGSLGKVEYV. The chain employs TRBV10-2 and TRBJ2-7, with D uncertain. There are 14 residues in the CDR3. V dropped 3 bases and J dropped 11 bases, with 20 bases sitting between them. Germline V gene sequence: CDR1 WSHSY, CDR2 SAAADI.

CDR3 region: CASGLAGVETQYF. The CDR3 nucleotides are TGTGCCAGCGGGCTAGCGGGGGTAGAGACCCAGTACTTC. V gene TRBV7-9 combines with J gene TRBJ2-5, with TRBD2 identical over 10 bases. The ends lost 8 bases at V and 4 bases at J; junction bases unmatched: 4. This CDR3 region has 13 residues. Germline-derived CDR1 and CDR2 are SEHNR and FQNEAQ (reference sequence).

The rearrangement links TRBV6-2 or TRBV6-3 to TRBJ2-5, with D perhaps assigned TRBD1 or TRBD2 (5 bases each). The CDR3 extends over 14 amino acids. Germline CDR1 MNHEY, CDR2 SVGEGT. V gave up 1 base and J gave up 1 base, with 7 bases separating them. CDR3 nucleotides: TGTGCCAGCAGTTACTATGGGGGCCAAGAGACCCAGTACTTC. It codes for CASSYYGGQETQYF.

J is TRBJ2-3 and V is TRBV27; possibly TRBD2 for D (6 bases). V was trimmed by 4 bases and J by 9 bases, leaving 14 bases between them. Germline CDR1 MNHEY, CDR2 SMNVEV (reference sequence). This CDR3 region has 13 residues. The CDR3 region has the DNA TGTGCCAGCAGTTCCACTAGCATGGTAACGCAGTATTTT. Translation: CASSSTSMVTQYF.

This clonotype appeared many times. The chain recombines TRBV20-1 with TRBJ2-3, with D possibly matching TRBD2 (7 bases). The germline V gene encodes CDR1 DFQATT and CDR2 SNEGSKA (reference sequence). Trimming pared 4 bases from V and 3 bases from J, leaving 11 bases between. This CDR3 region has 13 residues. This CDR3 is CSATGGQTDTQYF. The DNA of the CDR3 is TGCAGTGCTACGGGGGGCCAAACAGATACGCAGTATTTT.

In this sample, this clonotype turned up many times. The chain has TRBV29-1 and TRBJ1-1; D is possibly TRBD1 (5 bases). Germline CDR1 SQVTM, CDR2 ANQGSEA. The CDR3 is 13 amino acids. V lost 5 bases and J lost 7, with 17 bases in between. This chain's CDR3 is CSVIPISGGEAFF. The CDR3 coding sequence is TGCAGCGTTATCCCTATCAGCGGGGGTGAAGCTTTCTTT.

This clonotype was observed many times. This chain joins TRBV7-7 and TRBJ2-1; TRBD1 matches at 9 bases. The CDR3 covers 13 residues. With V trimmed by 5 bases and J by 8 bases, 4 bases remained unmatched. CDR1 and CDR2 (germline): SSHAT, FNYEAQ (reference sequence). The CDR3: CASSPDRGHEQFF. The CDR3 DNA reads as TGTGCCAGCAGCCCGGACAGGGGCCATGAGCAGTTCTTC.

In this sample, this clonotype turned up a few times. The V and J genes are TRBV7-3 and TRBJ2-1; no clear D. V lost 5 bases to trimming and J lost 6 bases, with 20 bases between them. This CDR3 contains 16 residues. CDR1 is SGHTA, CDR2 FQGTGA, per germline. As DNA, the CDR3 is TGTGCCAGCAGCCCTCCGGGTGGGTCATCCATCAATGAGCAGTTCTTC. It yields the protein CASSPPGGSSINEQFF.

This clonotype was counted ten times or more. The rearrangement links TRBV29-1 to TRBJ1-1; D not certain. CDR1 and CDR2 (germline): SQVTM, ANQGSEA. The CDR3 length is 12 residues. V gave up 5 bases and J gave up 5 bases, with 12 bases separating them. CDR3 bases: TGCAGCGTTCCCCTTCCGGGAACTGAAGCTTTCTTT. Residues: CSVPLPGTEAFF.

As regards this clonotype: Since a much larger clone is just one base distant, this may be a read error. This chain links TRBV12-3 or TRBV12-4 with TRBJ2-6, with D perhaps given as TRBD1 or TRBD2 (6 bases each). The CDR3 spans 13 residues. The CDR3 DNA sequence: TGTGCCAGCAGCCAAACGGGGGCCGACGTCCTGACTTTC. Residues: CASSQTGADVLTF.

This clonotype was found a few times. This rearrangement joins TRBV20-1 to TRBJ2-5, with a possible D match to TRBD1 (6 bases). The CDR3 has 15 residues. CDR1 is DFQATT, CDR2 SNEGSKA, per germline (reference sequence). V was shortened by 0 bases and J by 5 bases, with 16 bases between the two germline ends. CDR3 region: CSARDPADSRETQYF. CDR3 DNA sequence: TGCAGTGCTAGAGATCCAGCGGACAGCAGGGAGACCCAGTACTTC.

This chain uses TRBV7-2 with TRBJ2-4, with TRBD1 identical over 8 bases. Trimming took 8 bases from V and 1 from J; bases not matched to a gene: 7. Germline assignment: CDR1 SGHTA and CDR2 FQGNSA. The CDR3 consists of 15 residues. CDR3 nucleotide sequence: TGTGCCAGCTCCCCAGGGGGCTTGGCCAAAAACATTCAGTACTTC. Translating it yields CASSPGGLAKNIQYF.

This clonotype was counted many times. This chain links TRBV4-3 with TRBJ2-7; D is tentatively TRBD1 or TRBD2 (6 bases each). Germline lookup yields CDR1 LGHNA and CDR2 YSLEER. Between the trimmed V and J ends, which lost 0 bases and 0 bases, there was a span of 9 bases. This CDR3 is built from 15 residues. This chain's CDR3 is CASSQDGGLSYEQYF. The CDR3 bases are TGCGCCAGCAGCCAAGACGGGGGCCTCTCCTACGAGCAGTACTTC.

This clonotype came up many times. The rearrangement uses TRBV10-3 and TRBJ1-1; D remains ambiguous. The length of the CDR3 is 12 residues. V was cut by 0 bases and J by 7 bases, with 6 bases left in between. Germline V CDR1 and CDR2: ENHRY, SYGVKD. The CDR3 DNA reads TGTGCCATCAGTGAGTCGCGGAATGAAGCTTTCTTT. It yields the protein CAISESRNEAFF.